The rows below give T cell receptor beta chains drawn from one sample of a study of CD8 T cells in Susac syndrome. TCRdb processed the immunoSEQ multiplex PCR reads anew with MiXCR; each CDR3 protein has one entry. The sample includes roughly 130,000 distinct CDR3 sequences, approximately 95% of them seen just once. Material: CD4+ T cells from PBMCs. The receptors here all came from a human donor with multiple sclerosis. The CDR3 runs from the conserved cysteine through the conserved F or W. Each record gives: D gene, J gene, V gene, clone size, CDR3 protein, CDR3 DNA. D genes are given only for firm matches. Clone size appears in some rows only: once, few, many, or a class for an expanded clone.

>-|TRBJ1-2|TRBV7-9|-
CASSFGIQSGGYTF
TGTGCCAGCAGCTTCGGCATTCAGAGTGGGGGCTACACCTTC
>TRBD1|TRBJ2-3|TRBV5-1|-
CASRRTGGRDTQYF
TGCGCCAGCAGACGGACAGGGGGCCGAGATACGCAGTATTTT
>-|TRBJ2-1|TRBV7-3|-
CASALGTYNEQFF
TGTGCCAGCGCCCTAGGAACCTACAATGAGCAGTTCTTC
>-|TRBJ1-6|TRBV20-1|-
CSAPTGGFSPLHF
TGCAGTGCTCCGACAGGAGGGTTTTCACCCCTCCACTTT
>TRBD1|TRBJ1-2|TRBV5-4|-
CASRTGSNYGYTF
TGTGCCAGCCGGACAGGATCTAACTATGGCTACACCTTC
>-|TRBJ2-2|TRBV7-2|-
CASSRGTTGRTGELFF
TGTGCCAGCAGCCGAGGGACAACCGGACGGACCGGGGAGCTGTTTTTT
>-|TRBJ1-5|TRBV20-1|once
CSAGGQSSNQPQHF
TGCAGTGCTGGTGGACAGTCTAGCAATCAGCCCCAGCATTTT
>TRBD2|TRBJ2-4|TRBV12-3/TRBV12-4|-
CASRLAGGIQYF
TGTGCCAGCAGACTAGCGGGGGGGATTCAGTACTTC
>TRBD2|TRBJ2-5|TRBV20-1|-
CSGKIAGVVETQYF
TGCAGTGGGAAGATAGCGGGAGTGGTAGAGACCCAGTACTTC
>-|TRBJ1-2|TRBV19|-
CASSVTVSYGYTF
TGTGCCAGTAGCGTGACAGTCTCCTATGGCTACACCTTC
>TRBD1|TRBJ1-2|TRBV3-1|-
CASSQRTGQGYTF
TGTGCCAGCAGCCAGAGGACAGGGCAGGGCTACACCTTC
>-|TRBJ1-5|TRBV20-1|-
CSAREGDQPQHF
TGCAGTGCTAGGGAAGGGGATCAGCCCCAGCATTTT
>-|TRBJ1-5|TRBV30|-
CAWSGGYSNQPQHF
TGTGCCTGGAGTGGTGGCTATAGCAATCAGCCCCAGCATTTT
>-|TRBJ2-7|TRBV28|-
CASSLVGPYEQYF
TGTGCCAGCAGTTTAGTCGGTCCCTACGAGCAGTACTTC
>-|TRBJ2-5|TRBV3-1|-
CASSQDDGVLETQYF
TGTGCCAGCAGCCAGGACGATGGGGTTTTGGAGACCCAGTACTTC
>-|TRBJ1-4|TRBV5-1|-
CASSLLGSGEKLFF
TGCGCCAGCAGCCTCCTGGGATCGGGTGAAAAACTGTTTTTT
>-|TRBJ1-1|TRBV6-2/TRBV6-3|-
CASSRGSVNTEAFF
TGTGCCAGCAGTCGAGGTAGTGTGAACACTGAAGCTTTCTTT
>-|TRBJ2-3|TRBV10-3|-
CAISGDTADTQYF
TGTGCCATCAGTGGGGATACGGCAGATACGCAGTATTTT
>TRBD1|TRBJ2-7|TRBV5-1|-
CASSEGTVGEQYF
TGCGCCAGCAGCGAGGGGACAGTGGGCGAGCAGTACTTC
>-|TRBJ1-4|TRBV20-1|-
CSASRAGMKKLFF
TGCAGTGCTAGCAGGGCGGGCATGAAAAAACTGTTTTTT
>TRBD2|TRBJ2-5|TRBV5-1|-
CASSLATGGQETQYF
TGCGCCAGCAGCTTGGCCACGGGAGGCCAAGAGACCCAGTACTTC
>-|TRBJ1-2|TRBV19|once
CASSIPTRYGYTF
TGTGCCAGTAGTATCCCGACTCGGTATGGCTACACCTTC
>-|TRBJ2-5|TRBV24-1|-
CATSYRETQYF
TGTGCCACCAGTTACCGAGAGACCCAGTACTTC
>-|TRBJ2-7|TRBV12-3/TRBV12-4|-
CASSFLPSQAEQYF
TGTGCCAGCAGTTTTCTCCCCTCTCAGGCGGAGCAGTACTTC
>-|TRBJ2-5|TRBV20-1|-
CSASAGAQYF
TGCAGTGCTAGCGCAGGGGCCCAGTACTTC
>-|TRBJ2-3|TRBV5-1|once
CASSLAPISADTQYF
TGCGCCAGCAGCTTGGCTCCTATTTCGGCAGATACGCAGTATTTT
>-|TRBJ1-2|TRBV29-1|-
CSVQAIGWGSGRYGYTF
TGCAGCGTCCAAGCGATAGGGTGGGGCAGCGGGAGGTATGGCTACACCTTC
>-|TRBJ2-6|TRBV2|-
CASSEGSSGANVLTF
TGTGCCAGCAGTGAGGGGTCCTCTGGGGCCAACGTCCTGACTTTC
>-|TRBJ2-3|TRBV9|-
CASSVKGGTDTQYF
TGTGCCAGCAGCGTAAAAGGGGGCACAGATACGCAGTATTTT
>-|TRBJ2-7|TRBV18|-
CASSGTGYEQYF
TGTGCCAGCTCGGGGACGGGCTACGAGCAGTACTTC
>-|TRBJ1-2|TRBV24-1|-
CATSPGVSNYGYTF
TGTGCCACCAGTCCGGGTGTGTCAAACTATGGCTACACCTTC
>TRBD1|TRBJ1-1|TRBV7-9|-
CASSPWTGGTYEAFF
TGTGCCAGCAGCCCCTGGACAGGGGGAACATATGAAGCTTTCTTT
>TRBD2|TRBJ2-7|TRBV2|-
CASSGSGTRTDEQYF
TGTGCCAGCAGTGGGAGCGGGACGAGGACCGACGAGCAGTACTTC
>-|TRBJ2-7|TRBV29-1|once
CSFTLAGPYEQYF
TGCAGCTTTACTTTGGCGGGTCCCTACGAGCAGTACTTC
>-|TRBJ2-1|TRBV9|-
CASSVGLSWIYNEQFF
TGTGCCAGCAGCGTGGGCCTGTCGTGGATATACAATGAGCAGTTCTTC
>-|TRBJ1-1|TRBV15|once
CATSREGWGTEAFF
TGTGCCACCAGCAGAGAGGGTTGGGGCACTGAAGCTTTCTTT
>TRBD1|TRBJ1-1|TRBV7-9|-
CASSLDTGAGNTEAFF
TGTGCCAGCAGCTTAGACACAGGGGCTGGGAACACTGAAGCTTTCTTT
>TRBD1|TRBJ1-6|TRBV20-1|-
CSARTGGGNSPLHF
TGCAGTGCTCGGACAGGGGGCGGTAATTCACCCCTCCACTTT
>TRBD1|TRBJ1-2|TRBV5-6|-
CASTPGGFRGYGYTF
TGTGCCAGCACCCCAGGGGGCTTTCGAGGGTATGGCTACACCTTC
>-|TRBJ1-5|TRBV3-1|-
CASRPWSNQPQHF
TGTGCCAGCAGACCATGGAGCAATCAGCCCCAGCATTTT
>TRBD2|TRBJ2-1|TRBV12-5|once
CASGTTSVVRANEQFF
TGTGCTAGTGGAACTACTAGCGTAGTAAGGGCCAATGAGCAGTTCTTC
>TRBD1|TRBJ2-7|TRBV27|-
CASSYGRDRGYEQYF
TGTGCCAGCAGTTATGGCCGGGACAGGGGCTACGAGCAGTACTTC
>TRBD2|TRBJ2-7|TRBV5-1|-
CASSPGLATHEQYF
TGCGCCAGCAGCCCCGGACTAGCAACCCACGAGCAGTACTTC